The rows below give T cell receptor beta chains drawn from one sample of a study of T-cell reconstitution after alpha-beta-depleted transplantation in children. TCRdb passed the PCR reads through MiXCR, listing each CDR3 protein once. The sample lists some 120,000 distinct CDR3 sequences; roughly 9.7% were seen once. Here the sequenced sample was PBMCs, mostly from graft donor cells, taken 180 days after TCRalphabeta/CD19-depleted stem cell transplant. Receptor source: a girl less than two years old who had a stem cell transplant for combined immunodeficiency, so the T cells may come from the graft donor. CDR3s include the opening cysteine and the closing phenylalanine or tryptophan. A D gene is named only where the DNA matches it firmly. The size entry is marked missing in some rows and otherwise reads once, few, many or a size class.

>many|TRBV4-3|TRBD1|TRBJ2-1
TGCGCCAGCAGGAGACAGGGGTACAATGAGCAGTTCTTC
CASRRQGYNEQFF
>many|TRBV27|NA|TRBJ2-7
TGTGCCAGCACCTCAAGTGGCAGGGCCTACGAGCAGTACTTC
CASTSSGRAYEQYF
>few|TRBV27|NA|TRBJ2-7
TGTGCCAGCAGTAAGGAATGGAGCAAGCAGTACTTC
CASSKEWSKQYF
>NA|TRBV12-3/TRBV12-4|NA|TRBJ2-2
TGTGCCAGCAGTTTAATCATGGGGGAGCTGTTTTTT
CASSLIMGELFF
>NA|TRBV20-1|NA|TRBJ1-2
TGCAGTGCTCGTCGGGGGTCCTCACGCTATGGCTACACCTTC
CSARRGSSRYGYTF
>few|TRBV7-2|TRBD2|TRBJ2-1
TGTGCCAGCAGCTTAGTAAGCGGGAGTTCCTACAATGAGCAGTTCTTC
CASSLVSGSSYNEQFF
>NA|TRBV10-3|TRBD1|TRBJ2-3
TGTGCCATCAGTGACCCGACAGGGAATACGCAGTATTTT
CAISDPTGNTQYF
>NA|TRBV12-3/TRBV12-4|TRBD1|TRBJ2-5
TGTGCCAGCAGTCCTATACAGGGGGGTTACCAAGAGACCCAGTACTTC
CASSPIQGGYQETQYF
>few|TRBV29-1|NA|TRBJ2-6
TGCAGCGCTTCCCTACAGGGCGCTGGGGCCAACGTCCTGACTTTC
CSASLQGAGANVLTF
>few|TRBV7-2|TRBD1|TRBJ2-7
TGTGCCAGCAGATCCGGGACAGGGGCCTACGAGCAGTACTTC
CASRSGTGAYEQYF
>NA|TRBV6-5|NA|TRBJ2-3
TGTGCCAGCAGTTTGTACGGGAGCCAGGACACAGATACGCAGTATTTT
CASSLYGSQDTDTQYF
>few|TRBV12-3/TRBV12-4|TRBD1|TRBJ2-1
TGTGCCAGCAGTCTTGCGACAGGGAGAGGATACAATGAGCAGTTCTTC
CASSLATGRGYNEQFF
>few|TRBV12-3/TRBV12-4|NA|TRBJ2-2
TGTGCCAGCAGTCGCGGGACAGCCGGGGAGCTGTTTTTT
CASSRGTAGELFF
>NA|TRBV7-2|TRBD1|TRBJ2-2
TGTGCCAGCAGCCCGGACAGGGGAGTATGGACCGGGGAGCTGTTTTTT
CASSPDRGVWTGELFF
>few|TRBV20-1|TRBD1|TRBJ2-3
TGCAGTGCTAGCCCCATCGACAGGGGGAGCACAGATACGCAGTATTTT
CSASPIDRGSTDTQYF
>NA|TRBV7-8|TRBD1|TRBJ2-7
TGTGCCAGCAGCTTAAGAGCTACCCGACAGGGGAGGTCCGAGCAGTACTTC
CASSLRATRQGRSEQYF
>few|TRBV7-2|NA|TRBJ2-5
TGTGCCAGCAGGATCGCGGGAAATAAAGAGACCCAGTACTTC
CASRIAGNKETQYF
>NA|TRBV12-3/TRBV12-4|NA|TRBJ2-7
TGTGCCAGCAGTCCGACACCTTACGAGCAGTACTTC
CASSPTPYEQYF
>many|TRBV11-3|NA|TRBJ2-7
TGTGCCAGCAGCTTAGAGGAGGACGACGAGCAGTACTTC
CASSLEEDDEQYF
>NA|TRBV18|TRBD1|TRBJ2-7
TGTGCCAGCTCGACTATCACAGGGGGCGGATCCTACGAGCAGTACTTC
CASSTITGGGSYEQYF
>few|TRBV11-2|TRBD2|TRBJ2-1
TGTGCCAGCAGCTTGCTGACTAGCGGGTATGGGCAGTTCTTC
CASSLLTSGYGQFF
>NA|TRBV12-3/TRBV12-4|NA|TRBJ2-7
TGTGCCAGCAGTTTCATAAAGTACGAGCAGTACTTC
CASSFIKYEQYF
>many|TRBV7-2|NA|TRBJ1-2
TGTGCCAGCAGCTTAGTCCAGGGAAACTATGGCTACACCTTC
CASSLVQGNYGYTF
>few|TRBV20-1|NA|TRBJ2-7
TGCAGTGCTACCAGGACCTACGAGCAGTACTTC
CSATRTYEQYF
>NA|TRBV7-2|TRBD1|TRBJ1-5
TGTGCCAGCAGCTCCAGGGACAGGGGGACGAGTCAGCCCCAGCATTTT
CASSSRDRGTSQPQHF
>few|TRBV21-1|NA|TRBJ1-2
TGTGCCAGCAGCAAGACAGCCTACTATGGCTACACCTTC
CASSKTAYYGYTF
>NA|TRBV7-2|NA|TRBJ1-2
TGTGCCAGCAGCTTAGTCGGATATGGCTACACCTTC
CASSLVGYGYTF
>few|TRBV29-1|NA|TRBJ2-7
TGCAGCGTTCTACCCCAGGGTGCCGAGCAGTACTTC
CSVLPQGAEQYF
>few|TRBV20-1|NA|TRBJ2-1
TGCAGTGCTCAGGGCAATGAGCAGTTCTTC
CSAQGNEQFF
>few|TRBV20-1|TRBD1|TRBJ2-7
TGCAGTGCTAGCCCCGGGACAGGGGTTGACGAGCAGTACTTC
CSASPGTGVDEQYF
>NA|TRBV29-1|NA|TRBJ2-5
TGCAGCGTTGAAGACACAGGGTTGGGTCAAGAGACCCAGTACTTC
CSVEDTGLGQETQYF
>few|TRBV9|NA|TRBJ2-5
TGTGCCAGCAGCGTAGACGGGACACCCGGGAAGACCCAGTACTTC
CASSVDGTPGKTQYF
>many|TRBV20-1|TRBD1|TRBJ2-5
TGCAGTGCGCCTGGACAGGGACGCGAGACCCAGTACTTC
CSAPGQGRETQYF
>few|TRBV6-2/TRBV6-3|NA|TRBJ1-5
TGTGCCAGCAGCGCTCTCGACAGGATCCTTCAATGGCAGCCCCAGCATTTT
CASSALDRILQWQPQHF
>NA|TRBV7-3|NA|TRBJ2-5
TGTGCCAGCAGCCCAGGGAACCTACCCTCCCGGGAGACCCAGTACTTC
CASSPGNLPSRETQYF
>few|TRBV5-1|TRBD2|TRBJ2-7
TGCGCCAGCAGCTTGGAAAGCGGGATCGGCGAGCAGTACTTC
CASSLESGIGEQYF
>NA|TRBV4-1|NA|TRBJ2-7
TGCGCCAGCAGCCAAGAGATTCGCCAGGGGTACGAGCAGTACTTC
CASSQEIRQGYEQYF
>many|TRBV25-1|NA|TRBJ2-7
TGTGCCAGCAGTGAAAGGGGAGAATACGAGCAGTACTTC
CASSERGEYEQYF
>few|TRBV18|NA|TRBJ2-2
TGTGCCAGCTCACCACCAGCCAGCGTAGTCGCCGGGGAGCTGTTTTTT
CASSPPASVVAGELFF
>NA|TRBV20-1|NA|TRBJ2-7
TGCAGTGCACAACCTCCGGGACGAGTCTACGAGCAGTACTTC
CSAQPPGRVYEQYF
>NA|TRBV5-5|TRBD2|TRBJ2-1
TGTGCCAGCAGCTCCTCCGATTGGACTAGCGGGGTACACAATGAGCAGTTCTTC
CASSSSDWTSGVHNEQFF
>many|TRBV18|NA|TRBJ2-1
TGTGCCAGCTCGATCAGAGAAAACAATGAGCAGTTCTTC
CASSIRENNEQFF
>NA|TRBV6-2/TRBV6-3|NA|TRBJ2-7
TGTGCCAGCAGAACCGGGACACAACTCTACGAGCAGTACTTC
CASRTGTQLYEQYF
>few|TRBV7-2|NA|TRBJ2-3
TGTGCCAGCAGCCCAGGACTTCTCCCTGGCACAGATACGCAGTATTTT
CASSPGLLPGTDTQYF
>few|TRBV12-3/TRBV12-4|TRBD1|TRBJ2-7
TGTGCCAGCAGGAGACAGGGTAGTACTCTCTACGAGCAGTACTTC
CASRRQGSTLYEQYF
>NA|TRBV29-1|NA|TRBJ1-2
TGCAGCGCTGATCCGACAGGTTCATCATATGGCTACACCTTC
CSADPTGSSYGYTF
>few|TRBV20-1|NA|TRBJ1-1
TGCAGTGCTAGTGAACAGTACACTGAAGCTTTCTTT
CSASEQYTEAFF
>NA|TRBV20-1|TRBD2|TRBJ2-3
TGCAGTCCCTTAAGCGGGGGGGGTGGAGATACGCAGTATTTT
CSPLSGGGGDTQYF
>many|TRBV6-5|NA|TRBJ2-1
TGTGCCAGCTGTTGGGCCTACCGTGGTGAGCAGTTCTTC
CASCWAYRGEQFF
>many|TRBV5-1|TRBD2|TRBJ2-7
TGCGCCAGCAAACGGGAGGGCAATCTCTACGAGCAGTACTTC
CASKREGNLYEQYF
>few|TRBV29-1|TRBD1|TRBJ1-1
TGCAGCGTTGCTAGAACCGGGACAGACCCGAACACTGAAGCTTTCTTT
CSVARTGTDPNTEAFF
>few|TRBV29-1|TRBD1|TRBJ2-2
TGCAGCGCCCTGACAGGGGTTGGCACCGGGGAGCTGTTTTTT
CSALTGVGTGELFF
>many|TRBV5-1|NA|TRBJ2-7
TGCGCCAGCAGCTTGGACTTGAGGGGCGGGACGAAGGGAGGCTACGAGCAGTACTTC
CASSLDLRGGTKGGYEQYF
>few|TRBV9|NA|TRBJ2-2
TGTGCCAGCAGCGAGGGGGGGGGCGACGCCGGGGAGCTGTTTTTT
CASSEGGGDAGELFF
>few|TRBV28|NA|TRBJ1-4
TGTGCCAGCATGGGTGCAACTAATGAAAAACTGTTTTTT
CASMGATNEKLFF